The clone carrying this T cell receptor (beta chain) has just one count. Its antigen is unidentified. Possible read error: a much larger clone is one base away. A constant-region primer served to make TCR beta cDNA from roughly 500 ng total RNA. Libraries of TCR beta came from three nested multiplex PCR rounds with slightly modified ARM-PCR. Use of TRBV1-TRBV30 forward primers with a C-beta reverse primer characterized the first two PCR rounds, which lasted 10 cycles each. TCRdb processed the multiplex PCR reads anew with MiXCR; each CDR3 protein has one entry. Of around 120,000 distinct CDR3 sequences in the sample, roughly 70% are singletons; the top ten hold 8.1%. Scientists recovered RNA and DNA together from around 18-30 mg of unsorted bulk tissue. All patients had surgically resected primary liver carcinoma. Patients were chronically HBV-infected and treatment-naive. This entry belongs to a study of tumor-infiltrating lymphocytes in primary liver carcinoma. At the level of the study: Patients comprised men and women whose ages fell between 30 and 69 years.

Looked up from germline, CDR1 is SGHRS and CDR2 is YFSETQ. The CDR3 sequence is 14 residues long. Overall study findings and caveats: Overlap between tumor regions exceeded overlap of tumor with adjacent tissue or blood.

The TCR originated in a woman in her sixties or seventies with primary liver carcinoma and hepatitis B virus infection. The V and J genes are TRBV5-1 and TRBJ2-1; D remains ambiguous. The source material was tumor-adjacent normal liver tissue. CDR3 DNA sequence: TGCGCCAGCAGCTTGGAGTTTATCGGTGGTGAGCGGTTCTTC. Residues: CASSLEFIGGERFF.